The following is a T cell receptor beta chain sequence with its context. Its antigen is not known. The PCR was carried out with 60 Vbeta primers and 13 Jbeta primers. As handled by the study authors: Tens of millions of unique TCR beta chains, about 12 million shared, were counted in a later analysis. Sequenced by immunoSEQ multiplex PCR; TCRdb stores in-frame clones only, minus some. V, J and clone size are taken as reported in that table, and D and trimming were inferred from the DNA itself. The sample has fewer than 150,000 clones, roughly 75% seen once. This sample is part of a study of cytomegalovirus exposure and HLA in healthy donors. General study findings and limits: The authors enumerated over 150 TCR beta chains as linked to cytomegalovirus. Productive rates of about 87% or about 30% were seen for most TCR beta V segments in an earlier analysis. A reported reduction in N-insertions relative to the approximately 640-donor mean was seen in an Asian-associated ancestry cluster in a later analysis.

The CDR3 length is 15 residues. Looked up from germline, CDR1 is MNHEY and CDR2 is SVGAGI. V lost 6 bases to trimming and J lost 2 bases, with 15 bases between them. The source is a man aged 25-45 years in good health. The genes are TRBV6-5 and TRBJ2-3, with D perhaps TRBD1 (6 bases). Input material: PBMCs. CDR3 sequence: CASSQGWGHTDTQYF. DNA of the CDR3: TGTGCCAGCAGCCAGGGATGGGGGCACACAGATACGCAGTATTTT.